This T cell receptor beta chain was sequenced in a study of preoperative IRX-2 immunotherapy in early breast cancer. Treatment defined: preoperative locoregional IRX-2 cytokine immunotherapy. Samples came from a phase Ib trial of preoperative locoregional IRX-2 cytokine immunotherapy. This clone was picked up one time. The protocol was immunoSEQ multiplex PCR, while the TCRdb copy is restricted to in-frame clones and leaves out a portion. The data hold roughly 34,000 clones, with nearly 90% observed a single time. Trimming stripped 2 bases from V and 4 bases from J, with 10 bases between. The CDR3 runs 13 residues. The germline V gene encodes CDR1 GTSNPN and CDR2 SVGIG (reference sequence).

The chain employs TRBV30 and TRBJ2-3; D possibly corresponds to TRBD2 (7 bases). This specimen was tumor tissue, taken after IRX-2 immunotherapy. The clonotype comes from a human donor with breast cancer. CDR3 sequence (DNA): TGTGCCTGGAGTCGGGGGGCCGCAGATACGCAGTATTTT. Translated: CAWSRGAADTQYF. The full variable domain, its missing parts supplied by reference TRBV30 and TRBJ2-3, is SQTIHQWPATLVQPVGSPLSLECTVEGTSNPNLYWYRQAAGRGLQLLFYSVGIGQISSEVPQNLSASRPQDRQFILSSKKLLLSDSGFYLCAWSRGAADTQYFGPGTRLTVL.